This is a list of T cell receptor beta chains from one sample in a study of T cell responses to AZD1222 COVID-19 vaccine. TCRdb keeps only in-frame clones here, not all; method: immunoSEQ multiplex PCR. This table holds approximately 140,000 clones, 80% to 85% found once. The source was peripheral blood, collected on day 0 of MenACWY control vaccination. All receptors come from an adult in good health. The CDR3 runs from the conserved cysteine through the conserved F or W. Each record gives: V gene, J gene, D gene, clone size, CDR3 DNA, CDR3 protein. The D gene is left open where the match is weak. Size values are once, few and many counts, or a class for expanded clones, and some rows have none.

>TRBV30|TRBJ1-1|TRBD1|NA
TGTGCCTGGACTTTGACCGGGACAGGGGGCGCTGGTTTGGCTTTCTTT
CAWTLTGTGGAGLAFF
>TRBV19|TRBJ1-5|NA|NA
TGTGCCAACATCCCCGGGCGGTCCCACATCAATCAGCCCCAGCATTTT
CANIPGRSHINQPQHF
>TRBV4-1|TRBJ1-6|NA|NA
TGCGCCAGCAGCCAAGATGCCGACAGTTCCTATTCACCCCTCCACTTT
CASSQDADSSYSPLHF
>TRBV23-1|TRBJ1-1|TRBD1|NA
TGCGCTCGGACAGGGGCAGGTTGCGAGGATACTGAAGCTTTCTTT
CARTGAGCEDTEAFF
>TRBV2|TRBJ1-6|NA|once
TGTGCCAGCAGTGTGCAGGGTCCAGATTCACCCCTCCACTTT
CASSVQGPDSPLHF
>TRBV9|TRBJ2-1|NA|NA
TGTGCCAGCAGCGTAGGGAACGTCTACAATGAGCAGTTCTTC
CASSVGNVYNEQFF
>TRBV27|TRBJ1-2|NA|NA
TGTGCCAGCAGTTCTATTGGGCAGGGCTACACCTTC
CASSSIGQGYTF
>TRBV6-2/TRBV6-3|TRBJ1-1|NA|NA
TGTGCCAGCAGTGGGTCGGTAGAGGCCTATGCTTTCTTT
CASSGSVEAYAFF
>TRBV19|TRBJ2-5|NA|NA
TGTGCCAGTAGTATAAGCGGTTCCGGGGTGCAAGAGACCCAGTACTTC
CASSISGSGVQETQYF
>TRBV28|TRBJ1-6|NA|NA
TGTGCCAGCAGTTTGAAGGCTTCATTGAAATTCATATCCCCCCTCCACTTT
CASSLKASLKFISPLHF
>TRBV7-8|TRBJ2-1|NA|NA
TGTGCCAGCAGCTATCAGGGGTACAATGAGCAGTTCTTC
CASSYQGYNEQFF
>TRBV6-5|TRBJ2-1|TRBD2|few
TGTGCCAGCAATCGCCTAGCGGGGGGGCACAATGAGCAGTTCTTC
CASNRLAGGHNEQFF
>TRBV5-4|TRBJ1-1|NA|NA
TGTGCCAGCAGCTTGGGGGGGAGAGGGAACACTGAAGCTTTCTTT
CASSLGGRGNTEAFF
>TRBV27|TRBJ1-2|TRBD1|NA
TGTGCCAGCTACGGGACAGGGTTCGGCTACACCTTC
CASYGTGFGYTF
>TRBV3-1/TRBV3-2|TRBJ2-2|NA|NA
TGTGCCAGCAGCCACGGGGGATACACCGGGGAGCTGTTTTTT
CASSHGGYTGELFF
>TRBV3-1/TRBV3-2|TRBJ2-1|NA|NA
TGTGCCAGCAGCCAAGAGGTAAAACTCAATGAGCAGTTCTTC
CASSQEVKLNEQFF
>TRBV29-1|TRBJ1-3|NA|NA
TGCAGCGTTGAAGGGAGAGTGGGGGACACCATATATTTT
CSVEGRVGDTIYF
>TRBV11-3|TRBJ1-6|NA|few
TGTGCCAGCAGCTTAGGCGCCACTAATTCACCCCTCCACTTT
CASSLGATNSPLHF
>TRBV14|TRBJ1-6|NA|NA
TGTGCCAGCAGCCAAGAGGGACGAACAAATTCACCCCTCCACTTT
CASSQEGRTNSPLHF
>TRBV7-3|TRBJ2-3|NA|NA
TGTGCCAGCAGGGACGACACCGACCCCACAGATACGCAGTATTTT
CASRDDTDPTDTQYF
>TRBV19|TRBJ2-5|NA|NA
TGTGCCAGTAGTACCGGGACTCATTACCAAGAGACCCAGTACTTC
CASSTGTHYQETQYF
>TRBV28|TRBJ1-2|NA|NA
TGTGCCAGCAGCACTACATTAGGGAACAGTGTCGGCTACACCTTC
CASSTTLGNSVGYTF
>TRBV2|TRBJ1-5|TRBD1|NA
TGTGCCAGCACCCGCGGACAGGGGACCAATCAGCCCCAGCATTTT
CASTRGQGTNQPQHF
>TRBV10-3|TRBJ1-2|NA|NA
TGTGCCATCAGTGAGCCGGACACCCCACCAGAACTACTCTTC
CAISEPDTPPELLF
>TRBV19|TRBJ2-1|TRBD2|few
TGTGCCAGTAGTATCGGACTAGCGTGGTTCTTC
CASSIGLAWFF
>TRBV19|TRBJ1-1|NA|NA
TGTGCCAGTTGGGGGACGGGGGTCGGGGGCACTGAAGCTTTCTTT
CASWGTGVGGTEAFF
>TRBV15|TRBJ1-1|TRBD1|NA
TGTGCCACCAGCCCGCGGGACAGGGGGAAGCCTGAAGCTTTCTTT
CATSPRDRGKPEAFF